This T cell receptor beta chain was recovered during a study of blood T cell repertoires in COVID-19. For the study at large: COVID-19 samples from acute and convalescent phases originated in the United States, Italy and Spain. Sample material is recorded as cDNA or gDNA derived from T cells, B-cell-depleted T cells, or PBMCs.

In the source study's methods: Researchers report that nucleated cell counts were estimated from reference gene primer amplification. Assay used: immunoSEQ multiplex PCR; TCRdb lists only in-frame clones, some missing. V and J calls and clone size are those listed in that table; D and trimming were worked out from the DNA. The table records around 200,000 clones, more than 85% of them present only once. This clone was counted a few times. The specimen was peripheral blood. The sequence came from a man between 35 and 55 years old with acute or convalescent COVID-19.

Here the CDR3 reads CASSRFSQAEYEQYF. DNA of the CDR3: TGTGCCAGTAGCAGGTTCAGCCAAGCAGAATACGAGCAGTACTTC. This rearrangement joins TRBV19 to TRBJ2-7, with D unresolved. V was cut by 6 bases and J by 4 bases, with 19 bases left in between. Germline CDR1 LNHDA, CDR2 SQIVND (reference sequence). The CDR3 runs 15 residues.